This T cell receptor beta chain originates from a study of CD4 and CD8 cells across lung adenocarcinoma regions. Samples came from patients with localized non-small cell lung adenocarcinoma. This CDR3 has 14 amino acids. Germline loops: CDR1 WSHSY, CDR2 SAAADI. V lost 4 bases, J lost 1 base, and 3 bases stayed unmatched. TCRdb passed the PCR reads through MiXCR, listing each CDR3 protein once. Of around 20,000 distinct CDR3 sequences listed, around half were seen once; the top ten hold around a quarter. The sequence came from a female donor with lung adenocarcinoma. The CD4 and CD8 labels of this study may be unreliable. J is TRBJ2-7 and V is TRBV10-2; TRBD2 agrees at 8 bases. Sequenced material: CD8+ T cells from the center of a lung tumor. The CDR3 sequence is CASSGSGGSYEQYV. CDR3 DNA: TGCGCCAGCAGTGGGTCGGGAGGGTCCTACGAGCAGTACGTC.